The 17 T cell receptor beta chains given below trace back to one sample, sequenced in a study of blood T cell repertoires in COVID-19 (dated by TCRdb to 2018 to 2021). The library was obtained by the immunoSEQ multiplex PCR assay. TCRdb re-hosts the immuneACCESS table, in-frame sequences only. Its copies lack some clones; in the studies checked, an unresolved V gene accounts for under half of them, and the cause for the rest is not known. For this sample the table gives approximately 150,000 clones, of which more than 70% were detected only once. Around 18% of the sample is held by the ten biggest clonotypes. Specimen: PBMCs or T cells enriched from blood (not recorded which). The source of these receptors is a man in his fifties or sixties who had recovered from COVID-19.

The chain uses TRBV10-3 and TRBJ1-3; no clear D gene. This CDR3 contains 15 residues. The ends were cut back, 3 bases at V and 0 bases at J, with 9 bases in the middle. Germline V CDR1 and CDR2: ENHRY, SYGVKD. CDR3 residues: CAISDQRLSGNTIYF. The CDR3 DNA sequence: TGTGCCATCAGTGATCAGCGACTCTCTGGAAACACCATATATTTT.

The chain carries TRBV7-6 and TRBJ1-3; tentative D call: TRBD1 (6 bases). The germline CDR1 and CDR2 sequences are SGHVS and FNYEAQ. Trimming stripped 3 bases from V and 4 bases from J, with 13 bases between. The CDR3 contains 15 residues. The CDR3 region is CASSFFGGLGNTIYF. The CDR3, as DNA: TGTGCCAGCAGCTTTTTCGGGGGGCTGGGAAACACCATATATTTT.

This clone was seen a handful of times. CDR3 sequence: CASVEGGYSGELFF. In DNA, the CDR3 is TGTGCCAGCGTCGAGGGGGGGTATTCCGGGGAGCTGTTTTTT. This sequence joins TRBV28 and TRBJ2-2, with D maybe TRBD2 (7 bases). Germline lookup yields CDR1 MDHEN and CDR2 SYDVKM. Trimming left V 8 bases short and J 6 bases short, with 16 bases between. The CDR3 loop spans 14 amino acids.

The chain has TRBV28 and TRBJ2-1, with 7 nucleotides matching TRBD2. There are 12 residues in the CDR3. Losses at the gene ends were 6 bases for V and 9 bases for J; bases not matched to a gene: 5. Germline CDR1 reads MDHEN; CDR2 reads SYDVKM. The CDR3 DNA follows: TGTGCCAGCAGCTTGACTAGCCGTGAGCAGTTCTTC. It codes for CASSLTSREQFF.

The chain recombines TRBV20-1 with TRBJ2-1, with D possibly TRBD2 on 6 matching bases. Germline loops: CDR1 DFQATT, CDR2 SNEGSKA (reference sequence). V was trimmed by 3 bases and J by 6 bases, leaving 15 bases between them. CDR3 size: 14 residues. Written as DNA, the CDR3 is TGCAGTGCTAGTAGGGCGGGATTCGGCAATGAGCAGTTCTTC. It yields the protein CSASRAGFGNEQFF.

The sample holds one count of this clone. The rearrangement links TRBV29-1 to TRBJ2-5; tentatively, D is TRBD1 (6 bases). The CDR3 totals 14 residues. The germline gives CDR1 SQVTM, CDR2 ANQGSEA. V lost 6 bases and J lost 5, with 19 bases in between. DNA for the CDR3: TGCAGCGTCCTGTGGGGGCAGGTCCGGGAGACCCAGTACTTC. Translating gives CSVLWGQVRETQYF.

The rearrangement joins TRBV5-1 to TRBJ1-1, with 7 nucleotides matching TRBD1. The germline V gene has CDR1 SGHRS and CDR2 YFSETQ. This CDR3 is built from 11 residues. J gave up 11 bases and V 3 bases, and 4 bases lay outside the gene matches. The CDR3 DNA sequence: TGCGCCAGCAGCTCACAGGGGTTTGCTTTCTTT. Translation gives CASSSQGFAFF. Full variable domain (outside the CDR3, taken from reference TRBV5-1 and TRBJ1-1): KAGVTQTPRYLIKTRGQQVTLSCSPISGHRSVSWYQQTPGQGLQFLFEYFSETQRNKGNFPGRFSGRQFSNSRSEMNVSTLELGDSALYLCASSSQGFAFFGQGTRLTVV.

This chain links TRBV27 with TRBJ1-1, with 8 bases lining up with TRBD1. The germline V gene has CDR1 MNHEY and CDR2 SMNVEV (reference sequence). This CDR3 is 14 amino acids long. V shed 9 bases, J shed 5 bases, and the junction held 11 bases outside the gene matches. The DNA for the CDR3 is TGTGCCAGTTCAGGGGGCCCTTTTGGGACTGAAGCTTTCTTT. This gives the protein CASSGGPFGTEAFF.

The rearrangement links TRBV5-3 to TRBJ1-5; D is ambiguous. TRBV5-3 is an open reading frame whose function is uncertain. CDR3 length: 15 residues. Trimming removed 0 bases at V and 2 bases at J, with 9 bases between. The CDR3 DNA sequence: TGTGCCAGAAGCTTGGCTCCCGAGGGCAATCAGCCCCAGCATTTT. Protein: CARSLAPEGNQPQHF.

The CDR3 DNA sequence: TGTGCCAGCAGCTCCACAGGGGTAGCCAAAAACATTCAGTACTTC. Amino acids: CASSSTGVAKNIQYF. The chain recombines TRBV11-2 with TRBJ2-4; 7 nucleotides match TRBD1. CDR3 length equals 15 residues. Germline V CDR1 and CDR2: SGHAT, FQNNGV. V shed 4 bases, J shed 0 bases, and the junction held 3 bases outside the gene matches.

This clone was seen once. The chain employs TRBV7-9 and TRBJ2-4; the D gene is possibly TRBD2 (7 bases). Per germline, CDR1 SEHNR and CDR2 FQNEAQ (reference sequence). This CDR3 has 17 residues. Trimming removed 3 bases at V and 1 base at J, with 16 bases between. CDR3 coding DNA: TGTGCCAGCAGCTTCCTCGGCGGGGGCTCGGCCAAAAACATTCAGTACTTC. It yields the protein CASSFLGGGSAKNIQYF. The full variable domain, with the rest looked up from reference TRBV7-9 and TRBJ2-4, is DTGVSQNPRHKITKRGQNVTFRCDPISEHNRLYWYRQTLGQGPEFLTYFQNEAQLEKSRLLSDRFSAERPKGSFSTLEIQRTEQGDSAMYLCASSFLGGGSAKNIQYFGAGTRLSVL.

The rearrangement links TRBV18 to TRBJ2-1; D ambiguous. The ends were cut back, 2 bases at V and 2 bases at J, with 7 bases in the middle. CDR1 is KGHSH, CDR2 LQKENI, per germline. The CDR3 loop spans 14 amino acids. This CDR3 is CASSPTEPYNEQFF. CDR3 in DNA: TGTGCCAGCTCACCAACAGAGCCCTACAATGAGCAGTTCTTC.

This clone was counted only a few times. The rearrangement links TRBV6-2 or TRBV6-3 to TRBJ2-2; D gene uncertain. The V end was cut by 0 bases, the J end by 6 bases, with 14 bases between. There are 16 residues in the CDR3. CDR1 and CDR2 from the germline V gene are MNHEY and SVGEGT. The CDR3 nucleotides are TGTGCCAGCAGTTACTCGACTTCGGTTGTGGCCGGGGAGCTGTTTTTT. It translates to CASSYSTSVVAGELFF.

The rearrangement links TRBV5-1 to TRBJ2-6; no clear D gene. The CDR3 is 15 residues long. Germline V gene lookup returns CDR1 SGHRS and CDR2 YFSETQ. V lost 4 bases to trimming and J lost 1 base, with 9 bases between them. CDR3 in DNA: TGCGCCAGCAGCCCACTCGGGTCTGGGGCCAACGTCCTGACTTTC. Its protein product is CASSPLGSGANVLTF. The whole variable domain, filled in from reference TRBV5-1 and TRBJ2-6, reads KAGVTQTPRYLIKTRGQQVTLSCSPISGHRSVSWYQQTPGQGLQFLFEYFSETQRNKGNFPGRFSGRQFSNSRSEMNVSTLELGDSALYLCASSPLGSGANVLTFGAGSRLTVL.

CDR3 in amino acids: CASRGQGASQHF. CDR3 nucleotides: TGTGCCAGCAGGGGACAGGGGGCTTCCCAGCATTTT. This chain joins TRBV2 and TRBJ1-5, with 12 bases lining up with TRBD1. Germline lookup yields CDR1 SNHLY and CDR2 FYNNEI. This CDR3 is 12 amino acids long. Trimming cost V 6 bases and J 11 bases; bases outside gene matches: 2.

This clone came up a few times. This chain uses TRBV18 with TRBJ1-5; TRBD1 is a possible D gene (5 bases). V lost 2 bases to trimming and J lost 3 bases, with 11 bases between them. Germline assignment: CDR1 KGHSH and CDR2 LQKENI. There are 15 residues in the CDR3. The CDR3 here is CASSPGQGYNQPQHF. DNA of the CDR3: TGTGCCAGCTCACCAGGCCAGGGTTACAATCAGCCCCAGCATTTT.

CDR3 in DNA: TGCGCCAGCAGCTTGGCTGGACAGTACCCAGACAGGGTGGACTACGAGCAGTACTTC. This codes for CASSLAGQYPDRVDYEQYF. V usage is TRBV5-1 and J usage is TRBJ2-7; 7 nucleotides match TRBD1. Per germline, CDR1 SGHRS and CDR2 YFSETQ. The CDR3 totals 19 residues. With V trimmed by 0 bases and J by 3 bases, 18 bases remained unmatched.